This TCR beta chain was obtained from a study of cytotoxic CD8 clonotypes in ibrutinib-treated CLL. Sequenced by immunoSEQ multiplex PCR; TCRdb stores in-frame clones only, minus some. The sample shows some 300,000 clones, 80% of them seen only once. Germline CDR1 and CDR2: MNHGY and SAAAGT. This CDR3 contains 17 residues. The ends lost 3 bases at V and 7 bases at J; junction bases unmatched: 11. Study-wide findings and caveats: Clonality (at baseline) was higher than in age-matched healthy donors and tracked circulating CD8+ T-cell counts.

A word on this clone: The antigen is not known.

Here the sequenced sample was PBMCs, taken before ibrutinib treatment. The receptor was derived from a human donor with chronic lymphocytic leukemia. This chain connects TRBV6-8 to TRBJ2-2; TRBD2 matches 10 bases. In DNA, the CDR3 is TGTGCCAGCAGTTATGCAGGACTAGCGGACTTGGGCGGGGAGCTGTTTTTT. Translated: CASSYAGLADLGGELFF.